What follows are 17 T cell receptor beta chains derived from one specimen sequenced in a study of blood T cell repertoires in COVID-19. The assay was immunoSEQ multiplex PCR, and TCRdb's table has in-frame clones only and misses some. The sample lists 300,000 to 400,000 clones, around 85% occurring once. Sample: PBMCs or T cells enriched from blood (not recorded which). The receptors originated from a woman aged 40 to 50 with acute COVID-19.

This chain joins TRBV5-1 and TRBJ2-1; 10 bases are shared with TRBD2. The germline CDR1 and CDR2 sequences are SGHRS and YFSETQ. There are 18 residues in the CDR3. Trimming removed 0 bases from V and 7 bases from J; junction bases left unmatched: 13. CDR3 loop: CASSLAPGFKRGGNEQFF. In DNA, the CDR3 is TGCGCCAGCAGCTTGGCTCCCGGGTTTAAGCGGGGGGGAAATGAGCAGTTCTTC.

This clone was recorded a few times. The CDR3 region has the DNA TGTGCCAGCAGGCGGAGGACAGAATCTAATTCACCCCTCCACTTT. Translating it yields CASRRRTESNSPLHF. The J gene is TRBJ1-6, the V gene TRBV3-1 (or the pseudogene TRBV3-2); D may be TRBD1 (6 bases). The germline CDR1 and CDR2 sequences are LGHDT and YNNKEL (reference sequence). The CDR3 is 15 residues long. V was clipped by 6 bases and J by 6 bases, with 15 bases between them.

On this clone itself: One end of the junction does not line up with germline, which may come from a read error. The gene calls are TRBV7-8 and TRBJ1-2; 8 nucleotides line up with TRBD1. Germline CDR1 and CDR2: SGHVS and FQNEAQ. The CDR3 length is 14 residues. CDR3 residues: CASSLATGAYGYTF. The DNA of the CDR3 is TGTGCCAGCAGCCTAGCGACAGGGGCCTATGGCTACACCTTC.

The chain carries TRBV2 and TRBJ1-2; 7 nucleotides align to TRBD1. Germline values: CDR1 SNHLY, CDR2 FYNNEI. This CDR3 spans 12 amino acids. V shed 5 bases, J shed 6 bases, and the junction held 3 bases outside the gene matches. For the CDR3, the DNA is TGTGCCAGCAGTTGGGACAGCAATGGCTACACCTTC. Translation gives CASSWDSNGYTF.

This clone was seen once. This rearrangement joins TRBV6-1 to TRBJ2-7, with 7 bases lining up with TRBD1. This CDR3 has 14 residues. The junction had 6 bases not matched to a gene; V was cut back by 3 bases and J by 4 bases. Looked up from germline, CDR1 is MNHNS and CDR2 is SASEGT. CDR3 sequence: CASSDGSGGYEQYF. The CDR3 coding sequence is TGTGCCAGCAGTGACGGGTCAGGGGGTTACGAGCAGTACTTC.

The genes are TRBV27 and TRBJ2-3, with 9 bases identical to TRBD2. The CDR3 extends over 14 amino acids. The ends lost 4 bases at V and 6 bases at J; junction bases unmatched: 5. CDR1 and CDR2 (germline): MNHEY, SMNVEV (reference sequence). In DNA, the CDR3 is TGTGCCAGCAGTTCCAGCGGGGGGCCCGATACGCAGTATTTT. The encoded protein is CASSSSGGPDTQYF.

The chain recombines TRBV6-6 with TRBJ2-7; 9 bases fit TRBD2. CDR1 is MNHNY and CDR2 is SVGAGI in the germline V gene (reference sequence). Trimming took 5 bases from V and 0 from J; bases not matched to a gene: 11. The CDR3 loop spans 17 amino acids. CDR3 sequence (DNA): TGTGCCAGCAGTCCCCGGACTAGCGCAGATGTCTCCTACGAGCAGTACTTC. The encoded protein is CASSPRTSADVSYEQYF.

The chain links TRBV18 to TRBJ2-3; perhaps TRBD2 as D (5 bases). Germline CDR1 KGHSH, CDR2 LQKENI. V was clipped by 1 base and J by 5 bases, with 7 bases between them. The CDR3 runs to 13 residues. The chain's CDR3 is CASSPLAQDTQYF. CDR3 sequence (DNA): TGTGCCAGCTCACCACTAGCGCAAGATACGCAGTATTTT.

This chain joins TRBV19 and TRBJ1-6; D not resolved. Trimming pared 1 base from V and 8 bases from J, leaving 9 bases between. Germline V lookup: CDR1 LNHDA, CDR2 SQIVND (reference sequence). CDR3 length: 14 amino acids. The CDR3 reads CASSIGVMDSPLHF. CDR3 bases: TGTGCCAGTAGTATAGGAGTGATGGATTCACCCCTCCACTTT.

About this clone: The sample has other DNA sequences that encode this CDR3 too. CDR3 sequence reads: CASSLIAGGEDTQYF. DNA of the CDR3: TGTGCCAGCAGTTTGATAGCAGGAGGGGAAGATACGCAGTATTTT. The chain recombines TRBV28 with TRBJ2-3, with D perhaps TRBD2 (6 bases). The CDR3 has 15 amino acids. Per germline, CDR1 MDHEN and CDR2 SYDVKM. V shed 3 bases and J shed 5 bases, with 15 bases lying between them. Based on the CDR3 plus reference TRBV28 and TRBJ2-3, the full variable domain is DVKVTQSSRYLVKRTGEKVFLECVQDMDHENMFWYRQDPGLGLRLIYFSYDVKMKEKGDIPEGYSVSREKKERFSLILESASTNQTSMYLCASSLIAGGEDTQYFGPGTRLTVL.

This chain connects TRBV2 to TRBJ1-2; tentative D call: TRBD1 (6 bases). This CDR3 has 15 amino acids. Germline V lookup: CDR1 SNHLY, CDR2 FYNNEI. Trimming cost V 7 bases and J 3 bases, with 18 bases left between them. The CDR3 reads CASNVRGAFDYGYTF. The CDR3 coding sequence is TGTGCCAGCAATGTTCGGGGGGCGTTTGACTATGGCTACACCTTC.

V gene TRBV7-9 combines with J gene TRBJ1-3, with D uncertain. Germline V CDR1 and CDR2: SEHNR, FQNEAQ (reference sequence). The CDR3 runs 15 residues. The V gene lost 1 base and the J gene lost 0 bases, with 7 bases spanning the gap. The DNA of the CDR3 is TGTGCCAGCAGCTTAGGTTCTGTCTCTGGAAACACCATATATTTT. Translated, it gives CASSLGSVSGNTIYF.

The CDR3 sequence is CASTVLGGQQETQYF. The CDR3 bases are TGTGCCAGCACCGTACTAGGGGGACAACAAGAGACCCAGTACTTC. The chain recombines TRBV7-8 with TRBJ2-5; TRBD1 might be the D (6 bases). The length of the CDR3 is 15 residues. Per germline, CDR1 SGHVS and CDR2 FQNEAQ. The V end lost 7 bases, the J end lost 2 bases, and 17 bases lay between the germline ends.

This clone was counted a few times. The chain has TRBV5-4 and TRBJ2-7, with 8 positions matching TRBD2. This CDR3 comprises 17 residues. Looked up from germline, CDR1 is SGHNT and CDR2 is YYREEE (reference sequence). J gave up 0 bases and V 0 bases, and 8 bases lay outside the gene matches. CDR3 loop: CASSLGGGLGVSYEQYF. Written as DNA, the CDR3 is TGTGCCAGCAGCTTGGGAGGGGGACTAGGAGTCTCCTACGAGCAGTACTTC.

The J gene is TRBJ1-5, the V gene TRBV7-9; TRBD1 agrees at 7 bases. Trimming took 0 bases from V and 3 from J; bases not matched to a gene: 2. In germline, CDR1 is SEHNR, CDR2 FQNEAQ (reference sequence). The CDR3 is made up of 15 amino acids. Here the CDR3 DNA reads TGTGCCAGCAGCTTAGCCGGACAGGCCAATCAGCCCCAGCATTTT. Translating it yields CASSLAGQANQPQHF.

This chain connects TRBV18 to TRBJ2-4, with a possible D match to TRBD1 (5 bases). The CDR3 is made up of 14 amino acids. V shed 1 base and J shed 2 bases, with 6 bases lying between them. Germline assignment: CDR1 KGHSH and CDR2 LQKENI. CDR3 sequence reads: CASSPQGPKNIQYF. In DNA, the CDR3 is TGTGCCAGCTCACCACAGGGGCCCAAAAACATTCAGTACTTC.

This chain links TRBV1 with TRBJ2-3; the table's TRBD2 call for D was not verified on the DNA. TRBV1 is classified as a pseudogene. This CDR3 spans 16 amino acids. In DNA, the CDR3 is TGCACCAGCAGTGAGTCAGGACTAGCGGGAGCAGATACGCAGTATTTT. It translates to CTSSESGLAGADTQYF.